One and the same sample provided the 9 T cell receptor beta chains below, sequenced in a study of cytomegalovirus exposure and HLA in healthy donors. It was with 60 Vbeta and 13 Jbeta primers that the PCR ran. Clones were read by immunoSEQ multiplex PCR, and TCRdb kept only the in-frame ones, dropping some. This table has roughly 200,000 clones, around three quarters appearing once. The sequencing sample was made of PBMCs. Receptors originate from a woman between 25 and 40 years old in good health and CMV-seropositive.

The rearrangement links TRBV18 to TRBJ1-2, with 7 bases that match TRBD1. In germline, CDR1 is KGHSH, CDR2 LQKENI. The V segment lost 6 bases and the J segment 4 bases; nucleotides outside the gene matches: 5. This CDR3 has 13 amino acids. The CDR3 bases are TGTGCCAGCTCCTCGGACAGGACCTATGGCTACACCTTC. Protein: CASSSDRTYGYTF.

The V gene is TRBV4-1, the J gene TRBJ1-2; no clear D gene. V was pared by 1 base and J by 0 bases, with 12 bases between. The CDR3 totals 16 residues. Germline loops: CDR1 MGHRA, CDR2 YSYEKL. DNA for the CDR3: TGCGCCAGCAGCCAAGTTGCTACAGCCGCTAACTATGGCTACACCTTC. Residues: CASSQVATAANYGYTF.

A single count supports this clone. Additional DNA sequences in this sample encode the identical CDR3. V is TRBV18 and J is TRBJ2-2; D perhaps matches TRBD2 (7 bases). Trimming pared 0 bases from V and 4 bases from J, leaving 12 bases between. Germline CDR1 reads KGHSH; CDR2 reads LQKENI. The CDR3 extends over 16 amino acids. The CDR3 sequence is CASSPPSGGGTGELFF. CDR3 in DNA: TGTGCCAGCTCACCACCGTCGGGGGGCGGCACCGGGGAGCTGTTTTTT.

The V and J genes are TRBV7-9 and TRBJ2-7, with 7 bases fitting TRBD1. After removal of 2 bases from V and 5 bases from J, the junction contained 6 bases not matched to a gene. CDR1 SEHNR and CDR2 FQNEAQ come from the germline V gene (reference sequence). The CDR3 covers 14 residues. The chain's CDR3 is CASSLPTGFNEQYF. The CDR3, as DNA: TGTGCCAGCAGCTTACCGACAGGGTTCAACGAGCAGTACTTC.

The chain is built from TRBV19 and TRBJ2-2, with 8 bases aligning to TRBD1. The CDR3 is 15 amino acids. Germline loops: CDR1 LNHDA, CDR2 SQIVND (reference sequence). The ends lost 5 bases at V and 7 bases at J; junction bases unmatched: 9. The CDR3 coding sequence is TGTGCCAGTAGTCCTCAGGGGGCAAGACTCGGGGAGCTGTTTTTT. It yields the protein CASSPQGARLGELFF.

The chain recombines TRBV11-2 with TRBJ1-3, with D unresolved. The CDR3 is 14 residues long. V lost 7 bases to trimming and J lost 0 bases, with 10 bases between them. In germline, CDR1 is SGHAT, CDR2 FQNNGV. The CDR3 region has the DNA TGTGCCAGCACCTCCCTCGGCTCTGGAAACACCATATATTTT. It encodes CASTSLGSGNTIYF.

The V gene is TRBV12-5, the J gene TRBJ1-1; 9 nucleotides agree with TRBD1. The CDR3 contains 14 residues. Germline V CDR1 and CDR2: LGHNT, FRNRAP. Trimming took 8 bases from V and 3 from J; bases not matched to a gene: 7. The CDR3 region is CASRVQGAYTEAFF. The CDR3 DNA sequence: TGTGCTAGTCGAGTACAGGGGGCTTACACTGAAGCTTTCTTT.

The CDR3 bases are TGTGCCAGCAGCTCAGGGACTAGCGGGAGCCACAACCGGGAGCAGTTCTTC. Its translation is CASSSGTSGSHNREQFF. The V call is TRBV5-4, the J call TRBJ2-1; 14 nucleotides match TRBD2. This CDR3 contains 17 residues. The germline V gene encodes CDR1 SGHNT and CDR2 YYREEE (reference sequence). V lost 3 bases, J lost 10 bases, and 12 bases stayed unmatched.

This clone was detected only a few times. The chain links TRBV29-1 to TRBJ2-7, with 11 bases identical to TRBD2. CDR1 is SQVTM and CDR2 is ANQGSEA in the germline V gene. With V trimmed by 4 bases and J by 0 bases, 5 bases remained unmatched. CDR3 size: 15 residues. This CDR3 reads CSVVLAGGSSYEQYF. The DNA for the CDR3 is TGCAGCGTTGTCCTAGCGGGGGGCAGCTCCTACGAGCAGTACTTC.